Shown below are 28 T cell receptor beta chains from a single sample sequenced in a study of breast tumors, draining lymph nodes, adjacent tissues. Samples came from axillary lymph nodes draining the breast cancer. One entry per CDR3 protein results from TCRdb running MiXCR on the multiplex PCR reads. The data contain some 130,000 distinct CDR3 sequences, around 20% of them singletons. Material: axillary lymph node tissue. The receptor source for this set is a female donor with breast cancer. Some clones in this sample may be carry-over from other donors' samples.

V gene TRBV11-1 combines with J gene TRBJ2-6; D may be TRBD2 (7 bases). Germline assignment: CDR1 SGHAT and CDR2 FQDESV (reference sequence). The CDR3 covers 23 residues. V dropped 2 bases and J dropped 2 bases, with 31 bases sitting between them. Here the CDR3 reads CASSLLGGGPLGRAVAGANVLTF. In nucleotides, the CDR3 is TGTGCCAGCAGCTTACTAGGCGGGGGCCCCCTGGGCAGGGCGGTGGCTGGGGCCAACGTCCTGACTTTC. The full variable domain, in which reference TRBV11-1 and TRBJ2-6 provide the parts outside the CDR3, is EAEVAQSPRYKITEKSQAVAFWCDPISGHATLYWYRQILGQGPELLVQFQDESVVDDSQLPKDRFSAERLKGVDSTLKIQPAELGDSAMYLCASSLLGGGPLGRAVAGANVLTFGAGSRLTVL.

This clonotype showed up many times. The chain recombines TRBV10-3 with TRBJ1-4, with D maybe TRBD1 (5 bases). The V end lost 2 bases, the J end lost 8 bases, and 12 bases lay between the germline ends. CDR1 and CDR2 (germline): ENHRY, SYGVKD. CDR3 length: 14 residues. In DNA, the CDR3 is TGTGCCATCAGTGAGAGCGGGGGTCGGGAAAAACTGTTTTTT. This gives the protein CAISESGGREKLFF.

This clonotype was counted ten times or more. The CDR3 DNA reads TGTGCCAGCAGTCATCAGGGGGCTGGGGAGCTGTTTTTT. Its protein product is CASSHQGAGELFF. The rearrangement links TRBV11-2 to TRBJ2-2; 8 bases align to TRBD1. J gave up 8 bases and V 6 bases, and 5 bases lay outside the gene matches. This CDR3 is 13 amino acids long. The germline V gene has CDR1 SGHAT and CDR2 FQNNGV.

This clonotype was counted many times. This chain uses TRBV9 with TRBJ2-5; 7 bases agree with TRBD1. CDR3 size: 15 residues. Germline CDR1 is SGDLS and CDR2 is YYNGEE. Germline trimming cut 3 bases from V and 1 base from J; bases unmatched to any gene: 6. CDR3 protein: CASSARDRVQETQYF. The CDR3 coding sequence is TGTGCCAGCAGCGCGAGGGACAGAGTCCAAGAGACCCAGTACTTC.

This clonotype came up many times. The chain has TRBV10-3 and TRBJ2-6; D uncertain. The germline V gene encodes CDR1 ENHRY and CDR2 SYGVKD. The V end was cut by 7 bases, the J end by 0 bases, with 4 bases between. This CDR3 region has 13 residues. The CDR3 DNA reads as TGTGCCATCAAGGACTCTGGGGCCAACGTCCTGACTTTC. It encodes CAIKDSGANVLTF.

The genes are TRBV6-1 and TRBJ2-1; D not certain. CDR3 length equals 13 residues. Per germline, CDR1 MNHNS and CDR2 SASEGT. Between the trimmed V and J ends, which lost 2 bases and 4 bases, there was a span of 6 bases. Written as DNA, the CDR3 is TGTGCCAGCAGTGAATGGAAGTACAATGAGCAGTTCTTC. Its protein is CASSEWKYNEQFF.

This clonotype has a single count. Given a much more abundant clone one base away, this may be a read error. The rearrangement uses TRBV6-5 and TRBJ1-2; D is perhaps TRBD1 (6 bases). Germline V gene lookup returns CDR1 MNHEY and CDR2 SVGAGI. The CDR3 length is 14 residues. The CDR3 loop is CASRARTVNYGHTF. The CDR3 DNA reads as TGTGCCAGCAGGGCCCGGACAGTAAACTATGGCCACACCTTC.

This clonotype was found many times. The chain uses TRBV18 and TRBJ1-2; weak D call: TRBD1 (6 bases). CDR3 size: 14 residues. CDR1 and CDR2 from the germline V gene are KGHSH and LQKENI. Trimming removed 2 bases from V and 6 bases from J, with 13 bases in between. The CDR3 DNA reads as TGTGCCAGCTCACCAGCAAACAGGGTGGATGGCTACACCTTC. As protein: CASSPANRVDGYTF.

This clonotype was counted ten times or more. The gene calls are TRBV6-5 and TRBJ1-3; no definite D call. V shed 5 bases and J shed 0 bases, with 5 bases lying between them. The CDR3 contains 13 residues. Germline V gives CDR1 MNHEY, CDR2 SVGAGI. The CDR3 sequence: CASSIVSGNTIYF. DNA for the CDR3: TGTGCCAGCAGTATAGTCTCTGGAAACACCATATATTTT.

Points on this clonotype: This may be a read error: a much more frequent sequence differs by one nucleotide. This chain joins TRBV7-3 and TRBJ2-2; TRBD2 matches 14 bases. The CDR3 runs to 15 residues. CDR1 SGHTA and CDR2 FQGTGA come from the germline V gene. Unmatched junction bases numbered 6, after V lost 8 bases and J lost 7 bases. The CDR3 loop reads CASGWGLAGVGELFF. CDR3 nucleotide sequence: TGTGCCAGCGGCTGGGGACTAGCGGGAGTCGGGGAGCTGTTTTTT. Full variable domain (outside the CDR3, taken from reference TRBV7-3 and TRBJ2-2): GAGVSQTPSNKVTEKGKYVELRCDPISGHTALYWYRQSLGQGPEFLIYFQGTGAADDSGLPNDRFFAVRPEGSVSTLKIQRTERGDSAVYLCASGWGLAGVGELFFGEGSRLTVL.

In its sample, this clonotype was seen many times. The CDR3 reads CASSQDGTRFYNEQFF. The CDR3, as DNA: TGTGCCAGCAGCCAAGATGGGACTAGGTTTTACAATGAGCAGTTCTTC. The chain carries TRBV14 and TRBJ2-1; 8 bases agree with TRBD2. The CDR3 spans 16 residues. Per the germline V gene, CDR1 is SGHDN and CDR2 is FVKESK. With 0 bases clipped from V and 4 bases from J, the junction kept 5 bases outside the gene matches.

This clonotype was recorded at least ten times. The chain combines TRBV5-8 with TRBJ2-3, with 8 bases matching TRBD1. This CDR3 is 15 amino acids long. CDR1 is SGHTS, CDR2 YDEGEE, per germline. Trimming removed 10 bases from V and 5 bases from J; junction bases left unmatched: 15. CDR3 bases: TGTGCCTCATCAGCAGCCGGTACAGGGGGAGATACGCAGTATTTT. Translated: CASSAAGTGGDTQYF.

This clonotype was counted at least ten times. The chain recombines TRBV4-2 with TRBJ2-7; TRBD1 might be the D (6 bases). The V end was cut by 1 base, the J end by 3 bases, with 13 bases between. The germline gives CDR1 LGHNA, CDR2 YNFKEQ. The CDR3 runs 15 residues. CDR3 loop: CASSQVGQLVYEQYF. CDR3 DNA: TGTGCCAGCAGCCAAGTTGGACAGCTAGTCTACGAGCAGTACTTC.

The CDR3, as DNA: TGTGCCAGTAGTATCTTTAGCGGAGCCTCCTACGAGCAGTACTTC. Translated: CASSIFSGASYEQYF. This chain uses TRBV19 with TRBJ2-7; maybe TRBD2 (6 bases). The germline V and J ends were trimmed by 3 bases and 0 bases, with 12 bases remaining between them. The CDR3 is 15 residues long. The germline CDR1 and CDR2 sequences are LNHDA and SQIVND (reference sequence).

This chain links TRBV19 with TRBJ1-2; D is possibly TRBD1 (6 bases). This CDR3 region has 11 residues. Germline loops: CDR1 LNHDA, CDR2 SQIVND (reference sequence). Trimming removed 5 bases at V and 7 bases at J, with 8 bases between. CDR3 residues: CASSFRGGYTF. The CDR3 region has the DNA TGTGCCAGTAGTTTCAGGGGTGGCTACACCTTC.

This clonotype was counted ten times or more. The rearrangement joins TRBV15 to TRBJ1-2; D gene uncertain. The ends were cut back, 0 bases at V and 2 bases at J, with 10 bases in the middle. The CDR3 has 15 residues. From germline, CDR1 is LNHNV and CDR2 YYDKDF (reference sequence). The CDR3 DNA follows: TGTGCCACCAGCAGAGATCCTGGCGGGAACTATGGCTACACCTTC. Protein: CATSRDPGGNYGYTF.

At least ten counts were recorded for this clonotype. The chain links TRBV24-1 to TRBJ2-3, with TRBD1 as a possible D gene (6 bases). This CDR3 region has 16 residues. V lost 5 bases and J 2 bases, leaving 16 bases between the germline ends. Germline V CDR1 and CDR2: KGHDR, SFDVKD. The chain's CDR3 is CATSAPGDANTDTQYF. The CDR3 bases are TGTGCCACCAGTGCCCCAGGGGATGCAAACACAGATACGCAGTATTTT.

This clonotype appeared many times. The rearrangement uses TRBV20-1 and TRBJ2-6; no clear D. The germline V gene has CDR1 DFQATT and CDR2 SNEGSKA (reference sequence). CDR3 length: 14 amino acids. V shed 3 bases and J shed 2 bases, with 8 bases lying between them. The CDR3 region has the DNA TGCAGTGCTAGTGGCGGACCTGGGGCCAACGTCCTGACTTTC. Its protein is CSASGGPGANVLTF.

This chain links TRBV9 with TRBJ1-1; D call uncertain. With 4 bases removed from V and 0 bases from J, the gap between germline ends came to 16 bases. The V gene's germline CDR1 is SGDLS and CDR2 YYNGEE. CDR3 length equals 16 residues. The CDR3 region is CASSLPVPGMNTEAFF. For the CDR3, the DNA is TGTGCCAGCAGCCTCCCCGTCCCAGGCATGAACACTGAAGCTTTCTTT.

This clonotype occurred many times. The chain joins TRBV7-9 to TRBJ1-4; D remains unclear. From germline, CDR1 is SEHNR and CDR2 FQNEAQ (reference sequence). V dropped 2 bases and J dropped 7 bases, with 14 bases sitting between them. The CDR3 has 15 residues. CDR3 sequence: CASSLYSEGTEKLFF. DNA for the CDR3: TGTGCCAGCAGCTTATACTCCGAAGGAACTGAAAAACTGTTTTTT. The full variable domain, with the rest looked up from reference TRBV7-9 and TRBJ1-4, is DTGVSQNPRHKITKRGQNVTFRCDPISEHNRLYWYRQTLGQGPEFLTYFQNEAQLEKSRLLSDRFSAERPKGSFSTLEIQRTEQGDSAMYLCASSLYSEGTEKLFFGSGTQLSVL.

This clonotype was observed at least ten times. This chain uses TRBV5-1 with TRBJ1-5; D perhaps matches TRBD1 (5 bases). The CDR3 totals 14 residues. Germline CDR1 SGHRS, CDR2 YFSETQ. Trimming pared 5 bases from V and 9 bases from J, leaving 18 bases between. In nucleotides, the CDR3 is TGCGCCAGCAGGTTATTGGAGGGGCTGGGGCCCCAGCATTTT. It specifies CASRLLEGLGPQHF.

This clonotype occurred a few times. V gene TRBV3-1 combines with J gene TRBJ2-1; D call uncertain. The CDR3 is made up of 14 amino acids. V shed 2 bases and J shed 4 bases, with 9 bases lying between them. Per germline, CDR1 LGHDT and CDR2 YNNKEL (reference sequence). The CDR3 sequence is CASSQLLLYNEQFF. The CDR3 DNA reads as TGTGCCAGCAGCCAATTACTACTGTACAATGAGCAGTTCTTC.

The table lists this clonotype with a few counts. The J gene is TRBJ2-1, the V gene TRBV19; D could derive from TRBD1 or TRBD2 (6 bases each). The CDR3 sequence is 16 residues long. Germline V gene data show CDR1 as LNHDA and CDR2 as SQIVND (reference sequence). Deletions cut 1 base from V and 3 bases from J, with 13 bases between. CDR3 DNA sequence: TGTGCCAGTAGTATAGGGGGGCAGGGACTCTACAATGAGCAGTTCTTC. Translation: CASSIGGQGLYNEQFF.

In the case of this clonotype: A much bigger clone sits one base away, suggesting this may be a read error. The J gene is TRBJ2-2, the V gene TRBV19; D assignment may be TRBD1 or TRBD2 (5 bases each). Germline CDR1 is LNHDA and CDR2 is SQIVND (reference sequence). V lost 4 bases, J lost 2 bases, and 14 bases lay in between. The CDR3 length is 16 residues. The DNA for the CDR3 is TGTGCCAGTAGTAAACCGGGACGGGTCAACACCGGGGAGCTGTTTTTT. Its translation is CASSKPGRVNTGELFF.

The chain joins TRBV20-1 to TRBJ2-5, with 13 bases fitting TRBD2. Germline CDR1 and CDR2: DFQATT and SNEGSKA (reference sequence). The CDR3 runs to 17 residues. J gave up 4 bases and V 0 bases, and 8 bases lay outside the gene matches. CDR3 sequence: CSARDPRTSGGSETQYF. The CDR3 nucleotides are TGCAGTGCTAGAGATCCCCGGACTAGCGGGGGATCAGAGACCCAGTACTTC.

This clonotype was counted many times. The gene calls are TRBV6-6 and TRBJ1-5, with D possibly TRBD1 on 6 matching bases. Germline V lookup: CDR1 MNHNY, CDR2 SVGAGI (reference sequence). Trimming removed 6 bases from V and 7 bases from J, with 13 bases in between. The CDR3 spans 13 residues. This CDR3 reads CASSPGAGQPQHF. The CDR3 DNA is TGTGCCAGCAGCCCGGGGGCAGGACAGCCCCAGCATTTT.

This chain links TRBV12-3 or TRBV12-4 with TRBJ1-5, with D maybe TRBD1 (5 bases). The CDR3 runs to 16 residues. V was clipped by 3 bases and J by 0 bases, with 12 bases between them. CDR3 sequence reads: CASSLILGGSNQPQHF. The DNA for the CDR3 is TGTGCCAGCAGTTTGATTCTGGGGGGTAGCAATCAGCCCCAGCATTTT.

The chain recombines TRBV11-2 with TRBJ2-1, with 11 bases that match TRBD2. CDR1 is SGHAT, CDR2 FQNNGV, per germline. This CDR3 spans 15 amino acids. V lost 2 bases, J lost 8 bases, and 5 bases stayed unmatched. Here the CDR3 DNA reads TGTGCCAGCAGCTTAATAGCGGGGGGGGGGGATGAGCAGTTCTTC. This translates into CASSLIAGGGDEQFF.